This TCR beta chain was captured by sequencing in a study of blood T cells in healthy people across ages. On the study more broadly: Template switching recovered approximately one barcoded beta molecule for every two T cells. Study-level points and caveats: Changes in expanded clonotypes were possibly confounded, as the CMV status of donors was unknown. Unsorted PBMC input precluded a conclusive naive versus antigen-experienced comparison.

As concerns this clonotype: The antigen is undetermined.

Sample-barcoded 5' priming and a J-beta primer mix drove a second PCR of about 6 to 11 cycles. Using its own MiXCR run on the 5' RACE reads, TCRdb lists one record per CDR3 protein. The sample has about 1.8 million distinct CDR3 sequences, roughly 52% seen once; the top ten hold 2.1%. The CDR3 sequence is 14 residues long. J gave up 8 bases and V 8 bases, and 9 bases lay outside the gene matches. This clonotype was obtained from a woman in her thirties or forties in good health. The sample was blood. The rearrangement uses TRBV12-3 or TRBV12-4 and TRBJ1-6; 7 bases map to TRBD1. DNA for the CDR3: TGTGCCAGCGGGCCGTGGGACAGCTATTCACCCCTCCACTTT. Its protein product is CASGPWDSYSPLHF.